The 26 T cell receptor beta chains below were found in one sample sequenced in a study of T cell changes during pregnancy in multiple sclerosis. The assay was immunoSEQ multiplex PCR, and TCRdb's table has in-frame clones only and misses some. Seen here are about 89,000 clones, around 94% observed once, and the top ten hold around 0.84%. Sequences were derived from peripheral blood, sampled in the third trimester of pregnancy. The receptors originated from a female donor with multiple sclerosis, enrolled in a pregnancy study.

A single count supports this clone. As DNA, the CDR3 is TGTGCCAGCAGTGTGGCGGGCCCTTACGAGCAGTACTTC. It is translated as CASSVAGPYEQYF. This sequence joins TRBV6-1 and TRBJ2-7, with TRBD2 as a possible D gene (5 bases). The germline CDR1 and CDR2 sequences are MNHNS and SASEGT. Trimming stripped 4 bases from V and 4 bases from J, with 11 bases between. The CDR3 contains 13 residues.

The chain combines TRBV7-9 with TRBJ2-1, with D perhaps matching TRBD2 (5 bases). CDR3 length: 12 amino acids. Germline CDR1 reads SEHNR; CDR2 reads FQNEAQ (reference sequence). The V end was cut by 5 bases, the J end by 6 bases, with 8 bases between. The CDR3 nucleotides read TGTGCCAGCAGCCAGCGGCGCAATGAGCAGTTCTTC. It specifies CASSQRRNEQFF. The variable domain in full, with the rest retrieved from reference TRBV7-9 and TRBJ2-1, is DTGVSQNPRHKITKRGQNVTFRCDPISEHNRLYWYRQTLGQGPEFLTYFQNEAQLEKSRLLSDRFSAERPKGSFSTLEIQRTEQGDSAMYLCASSQRRNEQFFGPGTRLTVL.

The count of this clone is one. This chain joins TRBV27 and TRBJ2-7; D may be TRBD2 (5 bases). Germline lookup yields CDR1 MNHEY and CDR2 SMNVEV (reference sequence). The CDR3 loop spans 17 amino acids. Trimming took 0 bases from V and 3 from J, leaving 18 bases between them. The CDR3 DNA reads TGTGCCAGCAGTTTATCGGGTCAGGCCTTAGACTACTACGAGCAGTACTTC. It translates to CASSLSGQALDYYEQYF.

This rearrangement joins TRBV2 to TRBJ1-1, with D hard to call. Trimming removed 6 bases from V and 5 bases from J, with 13 bases in between. CDR1 SNHLY and CDR2 FYNNEI come from the germline V gene. CDR3 length: 13 residues. CDR3 DNA: TGTGCCAGCAGGAGGGATCCGGGAACTGAAGCTTTCTTT. It codes for CASRRDPGTEAFF.

The chain links TRBV7-6 to TRBJ2-3; unclear D gene. CDR1 and CDR2 from the germline V gene are SGHVS and FNYEAQ. Trimming pared 6 bases from V and 6 bases from J, leaving 13 bases between. This CDR3 has 13 amino acids. CDR3 coding DNA: TGTGCCAGCAGTCTTTCGTCGGGTGATACGCAGTATTTT. The encoded protein is CASSLSSGDTQYF.

The chain uses TRBV11-2 and TRBJ1-2; TRBD1 is a possible D gene (6 bases). Germline V gives CDR1 SGHAT, CDR2 FQNNGV. The CDR3 contains 16 residues. V was clipped by 0 bases and J by 4 bases, with 15 bases between them. The CDR3 reads CASSLEGGRISYGYTF. CDR3 DNA: TGTGCCAGCAGCTTAGAGGGGGGGCGTATCAGCTATGGCTACACCTTC.

The chain recombines TRBV5-1 with TRBJ2-5, with 9 bases matching TRBD1. The V segment lost 4 bases and the J segment 9 bases; nucleotides outside the gene matches: 10. CDR1 SGHRS and CDR2 YFSETQ come from the germline V gene. CDR3 length: 14 residues. The DNA of the CDR3 is TGCGCCAGCAGCACGGGACAGGGACTCGGGGCCCAGTACTTC. The encoded protein is CASSTGQGLGAQYF.

CDR3 residues: CASSWRQPNTEAFF. CDR3 nucleotides: TGCGCCAGCAGCTGGAGACAGCCGAACACTGAAGCTTTCTTT. The gene calls are TRBV5-1 and TRBJ1-1; D is possibly TRBD1 (5 bases). The CDR3 is 14 residues long. V shed 3 bases and J shed 1 base, with 10 bases lying between them. Germline CDR1 is SGHRS and CDR2 is YFSETQ.

V and J are TRBV5-3 and TRBJ2-7; 7 bases agree with TRBD2. TRBV5-3 is given ORF status, its function remaining uncertain. V lost 2 bases to trimming and J lost 4 bases; unmatched junction nucleotides: 12. There are 16 residues in the CDR3. As DNA, the CDR3 is TGTGCCAGAAGCTTACCGGGAGGAGCTCCTATTTACGAGCAGTACTTC. Protein sequence: CARSLPGGAPIYEQYF.

The chain uses TRBV5-1 and TRBJ2-3; 13 bases agree with TRBD2. Unmatched junction bases numbered 6, after V lost 3 bases and J lost 2 bases. Per germline, CDR1 SGHRS and CDR2 YFSETQ. The CDR3 length is 17 residues. Here the CDR3 reads CASSSGTSGISTDTQYF. The DNA for the CDR3 is TGCGCCAGCAGCTCCGGGACTAGCGGGATATCCACAGATACGCAGTATTTT.

V gene TRBV18 combines with J gene TRBJ1-1; no reliable D call. CDR1 and CDR2 (germline): KGHSH, LQKENI. Trimming stripped 1 base from V and 8 bases from J, with 8 bases between. The CDR3 is 12 amino acids. CDR3 in amino acids: CASSPLGREAFF. In DNA, the CDR3 is TGTGCCAGCTCACCACTCGGCAGGGAAGCTTTCTTT.

This rearrangement joins TRBV6-5 to TRBJ2-7, with D perhaps TRBD1 (5 bases). There are 14 residues in the CDR3. The germline CDR1 and CDR2 sequences are MNHEY and SVGAGI. The V gene lost 6 bases and the J gene lost 5 bases, with 17 bases spanning the gap. The CDR3 DNA is TGTGCCAGCAGAGGGGCAGCGCTGTTCAACGAGCAGTACTTC. Translated, it gives CASRGAALFNEQYF.

This chain joins TRBV7-9 and TRBJ1-4; D uncertain. Germline V gives CDR1 SEHNR, CDR2 FQNEAQ (reference sequence). This CDR3 contains 11 residues. Trimming pared 5 bases from V and 5 bases from J, leaving 3 bases between. Written as DNA, the CDR3 is TGTGCCAGCAGCCCAAATGAAAAACTGTTTTTT. This gives the protein CASSPNEKLFF.

The chain couples TRBV5-1 to TRBJ2-3; 12 bases map to TRBD2. The CDR3 is 15 residues long. In germline, CDR1 is SGHRS, CDR2 YFSETQ. The V and J ends lost 6 bases and 4 bases, in that order; junction bases with no gene match: 6. This CDR3 reads CASTLSSGRADTQYF. The CDR3 bases are TGCGCCAGCACTTTGTCTAGCGGGAGGGCAGATACGCAGTATTTT. Complete variable domain (other parts from reference TRBV5-1 and TRBJ2-3): KAGVTQTPRYLIKTRGQQVTLSCSPISGHRSVSWYQQTPGQGLQFLFEYFSETQRNKGNFPGRFSGRQFSNSRSEMNVSTLELGDSALYLCASTLSSGRADTQYFGPGTRLTVL.

J is TRBJ2-4 and V is TRBV28, with D maybe TRBD2 (6 bases). V lost 5 bases and J lost 0, with 14 bases in between. This CDR3 region has 16 residues. Looked up from germline, CDR1 is MDHEN and CDR2 is SYDVKM. The CDR3 sequence: CASSMRDSIAKNIQYF. CDR3 DNA sequence: TGTGCCAGCAGTATGAGGGACTCAATAGCCAAAAACATTCAGTACTTC.

The V call is TRBV5-1, the J call TRBJ1-3; the D gene is possibly TRBD1 (5 bases). Per the germline V gene, CDR1 is SGHRS and CDR2 is YFSETQ. V was pared by 2 bases and J by 0 bases, with 12 bases between. The CDR3 spans 16 residues. The CDR3 DNA follows: TGCGCCAGCAGCTTCGGGGGGTCGGACTCTGGAAACACCATATATTTT. This gives the protein CASSFGGSDSGNTIYF.

The chain combines TRBV4-3 with TRBJ2-1; 10 bases match TRBD2. The CDR3 spans 16 residues. Germline assignment: CDR1 LGHNA and CDR2 YSLEER. V lost 5 bases, J lost 3 bases, and 7 bases stayed unmatched. CDR3 in amino acids: CASSVVRTSGYNEQFF. The CDR3 bases are TGCGCCAGCAGCGTAGTTAGGACTAGCGGCTACAATGAGCAGTTCTTC.

V gene TRBV7-2 combines with J gene TRBJ2-7; TRBD1 aligns across 12 bases. The CDR3 contains 15 residues. The germline CDR1 and CDR2 sequences are SGHTA and FQGNSA. Germline trimming cut 5 bases from V and 6 bases from J; bases unmatched to any gene: 8. The CDR3 here is CASSNRDRGRSEQYF. CDR3 nucleotides: TGTGCCAGCAGCAACCGGGACAGGGGGCGGAGCGAGCAGTACTTC.

The chain recombines TRBV4-1 with TRBJ2-1, with D possibly matching TRBD2 (5 bases). CDR3 length: 14 residues. CDR1 and CDR2 from the germline V gene are MGHRA and YSYEKL. V lost 1 base and J 8 bases, leaving 12 bases between the germline ends. This CDR3 is CASSQGGLADEQFF. CDR3 sequence (DNA): TGCGCCAGCAGCCAAGGTGGGCTAGCCGATGAGCAGTTCTTC.

V is TRBV27 and J is TRBJ1-2, with TRBD1 identical over 8 bases. V lost 3 bases and J lost 3; bases outside the gene matches: 0. This CDR3 region has 13 residues. From germline, CDR1 is MNHEY and CDR2 SMNVEV (reference sequence). The CDR3 sequence is CASSLGQDYGYTF. The CDR3 nucleotides are TGTGCCAGCAGTTTGGGACAGGACTATGGCTACACCTTC.

The chain is built from TRBV10-3 and TRBJ2-7, with D tentatively TRBD2 (6 bases). The CDR3 has 15 residues. Germline CDR1 and CDR2: ENHRY and SYGVKD. Trimming removed 6 bases from V and 5 bases from J, with 20 bases in between. The CDR3 DNA reads as TGTGCCATCAGCGGCGGTCTCGGCGGGGAAGACGAGCAGTACTTC. Translating it yields CAISGGLGGEDEQYF.

This clone was observed once. The V call is TRBV6-1, the J call TRBJ1-2; 7 bases fit TRBD1. The germline V gene encodes CDR1 MNHNS and CDR2 SASEGT. There are 14 residues in the CDR3. Trimming at V came to 4 bases and at J to 4 bases, leaving 6 bases not matched to a gene. CDR3 residues: CASSAKGAGYGYTF. In DNA, the CDR3 is TGTGCCAGCAGTGCTAAGGGGGCTGGCTATGGCTACACCTTC.

This clone was detected once. V usage is TRBV12-5 and J usage is TRBJ1-2, with a possible D match to TRBD1 (6 bases). The CDR3 covers 15 residues. CDR1 LGHNT and CDR2 FRNRAP come from the germline V gene. Between the trimmed V and J ends, which lost 2 bases and 2 bases, there was a span of 12 bases. The chain's CDR3 is CASGLNTGTNYGYTF. CDR3 DNA: TGTGCTAGTGGTTTGAATACCGGGACAAACTATGGCTACACCTTC.

This rearrangement joins TRBV29-1 to TRBJ1-2, with 11 bases fitting TRBD1. V shed 4 bases and J 3 bases; nucleotides not matched to a gene: 4. The CDR3 has 14 amino acids. The germline V gene encodes CDR1 SQVTM and CDR2 ANQGSEA. The CDR3 loop is CSVVGTGGDYGYTF. CDR3 in DNA: TGCAGCGTTGTCGGGACAGGGGGTGACTATGGCTACACCTTC.

The CDR3 DNA reads as TGTGCCAGCAGCTCCAGCCGTGGGACAGGTACTAATGAAAAACTGTTTTTT. It is translated as CASSSSRGTGTNEKLFF. The chain carries TRBV7-9 and TRBJ1-4, with TRBD1 matching over 8 bases. This CDR3 comprises 17 residues. Germline trimming cut 4 bases from V and 2 bases from J; bases unmatched to any gene: 9. The germline gives CDR1 SEHNR, CDR2 FQNEAQ (reference sequence).

V gene TRBV2 combines with J gene TRBJ2-5, with 8 bases aligning to TRBD1. V lost 6 bases, J lost 4 bases, and 1 base stayed unmatched. In germline, CDR1 is SNHLY, CDR2 FYNNEI. The CDR3 loop spans 12 amino acids. The CDR3 region is CASRTGGETQYF. The CDR3 nucleotides read TGTGCCAGCAGAACAGGGGGAGAGACCCAGTACTTC.